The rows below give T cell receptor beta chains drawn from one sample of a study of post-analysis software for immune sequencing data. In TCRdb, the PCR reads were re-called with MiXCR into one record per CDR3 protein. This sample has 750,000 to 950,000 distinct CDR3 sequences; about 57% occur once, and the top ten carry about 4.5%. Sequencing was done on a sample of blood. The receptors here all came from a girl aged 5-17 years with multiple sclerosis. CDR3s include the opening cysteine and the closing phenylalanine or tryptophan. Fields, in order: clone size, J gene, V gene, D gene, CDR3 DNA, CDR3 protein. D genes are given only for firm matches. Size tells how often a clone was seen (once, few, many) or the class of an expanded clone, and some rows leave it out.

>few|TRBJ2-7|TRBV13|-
TGTGCCAGCAGCTTAGTGGCAGCTCACGAGCAGTACTTC
CASSLVAAHEQYF
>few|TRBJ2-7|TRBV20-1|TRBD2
TGCAGTGCTAGAGATTCATTGCGGGGGGCCTTCTACGAGCAGTACTTC
CSARDSLRGAFYEQYF
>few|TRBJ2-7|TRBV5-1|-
TGCGCCAGCAGCTTGGAACAGTCGGCCCCCTACGAGCAGTACTTC
CASSLEQSAPYEQYF
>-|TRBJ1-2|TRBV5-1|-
TGCGCCAGCAGGGAGGTCAGGAGCTATGGCTACACCTTC
CASREVRSYGYTF
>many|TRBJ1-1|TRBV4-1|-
TGCGCCAGCAGCCAACGGGCTGCGGGGAACACTGAAGCTTTCTTT
CASSQRAAGNTEAFF
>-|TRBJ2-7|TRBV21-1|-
TGTGCCAGCACCATCCGACAGGGGCCTTGCATCTTACACTACTACGAGCAGTACTTC
CASTIRQGPCILHYYEQYF
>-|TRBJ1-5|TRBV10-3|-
TGTGCCATCGCCAACCAGGGAGGGAGTCAGCCCCAGCATTTT
CAIANQGGSQPQHF
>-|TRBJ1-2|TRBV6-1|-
TGTGCCAGCAGTGACACAGGGAGTGAGAGGGGCACCTTC
CASSDTGSERGTF
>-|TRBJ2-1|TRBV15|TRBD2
TGTGCCACCAGCAGAGATAGATTCCGCGGGGGGGACTACAATGAGCAGTTCTTC
CATSRDRFRGGDYNEQFF
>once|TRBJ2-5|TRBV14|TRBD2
TGTGCCAGCAGCCACGGGACCGGGGGGGCCCAGTACTTC
CASSHGTGGAQYF
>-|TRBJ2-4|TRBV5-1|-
TGCGCCAGCAGCTTGCATGCGGACAACATTCAGTACTTC
CASSLHADNIQYF
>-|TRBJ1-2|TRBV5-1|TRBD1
TGCGCCAGCAGCTCGGACAGGGCTGACTATGGCTACACCTTC
CASSSDRADYGYTF
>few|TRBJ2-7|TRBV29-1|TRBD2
TGCAGCGTCCCTCGGGAGGGGTCCTACGAGCAGTACTTC
CSVPREGSYEQYF
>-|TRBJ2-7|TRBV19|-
TGTGCCAGCCAGAGGGACGGTTTCTACGAGCAGTACTTC
CASQRDGFYEQYF
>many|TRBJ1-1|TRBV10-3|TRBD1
TGTGCCATCAGACCTGGGACAGGGAAATTCACTGAAGCTTTCTTT
CAIRPGTGKFTEAFF
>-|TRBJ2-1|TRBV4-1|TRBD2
TGCGCCAGCAGCCAACTAGCGGGAGGAAGCAATGAGCAGTTCTTC
CASSQLAGGSNEQFF
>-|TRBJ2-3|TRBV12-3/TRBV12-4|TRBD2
TGTGCCAGCAGTCTAGCGGGGGGGACAGGCGATACGCAGTATTTT
CASSLAGGTGDTQYF
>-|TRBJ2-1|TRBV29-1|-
TGCAGCGTTGAAGCCCTCCTAGCTAGGAATGAGCAGTTCTTC
CSVEALLARNEQFF
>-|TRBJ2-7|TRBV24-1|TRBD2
TGTGCCACCAGTGATTTGGGGATCGACCGCGGGAGGGCCTATTACGAGCAGTACTTC
CATSDLGIDRGRAYYEQYF
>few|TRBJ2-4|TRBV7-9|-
TGTGCCAGCAGCTCCGTCCGGGACACGTCCACAAACATTCAGTACTTC
CASSSVRDTSTNIQYF
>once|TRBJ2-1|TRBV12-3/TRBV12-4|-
TGTGCCAGCAGCTTCCCCGGGGACTTTGAGCAGTTCTTC
CASSFPGDFEQFF
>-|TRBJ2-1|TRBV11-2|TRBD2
TGTGCCAGCAGCTTTAGGACTAGCGGGAGCGATGAGCAGTTCTTC
CASSFRTSGSDEQFF
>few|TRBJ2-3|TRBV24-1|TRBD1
TGTGCCACCAGTGATGTTCCCTCCGGGACAGGGGACGAGTACGCAGATACGCAGTATTTT
CATSDVPSGTGDEYADTQYF
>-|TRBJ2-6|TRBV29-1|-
TGCAGCGCCTTGGATGCTGGGGCCAACGTCCTGACTTTC
CSALDAGANVLTF
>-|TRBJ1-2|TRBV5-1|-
TGCGCCAGCAGCTTGATTGGTGTGGACTCGCTCTATGGCTACACCTTC
CASSLIGVDSLYGYTF
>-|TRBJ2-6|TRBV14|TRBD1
TGTACCAGCAACCCCAGACAGGGTTTCCCTGGGGCCAACGTCCTGACTTTC
CTSNPRQGFPGANVLTF
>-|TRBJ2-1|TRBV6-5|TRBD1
TGTGCCAGCAGTTACTCAAGGCCGATCTGGGAAGCGACAGGGGAGTACAATGAGCAGTTCTTC
CASSYSRPIWEATGEYNEQFF
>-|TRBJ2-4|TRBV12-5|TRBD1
TGTGCTAGTGGTCCCCCAAGACAGGGGAAAGAGGAGCAGTACTTC
CASGPPRQGKEEQYF
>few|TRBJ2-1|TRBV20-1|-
TGCAGTGCTAGCCCGCGCACATTCCTTTACAATGAGCAGTTCTTC
CSASPRTFLYNEQFF
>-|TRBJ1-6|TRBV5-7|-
TGTGCCAGCAGCCCTGCCGGGACACCGAATTCACCCCTCCACTTT
CASSPAGTPNSPLHF
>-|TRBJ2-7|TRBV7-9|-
TGTGCCAGCAGCCCACAAGACGGCGGGCGAACCTCCTACGAGCAGTACTTC
CASSPQDGGRTSYEQYF
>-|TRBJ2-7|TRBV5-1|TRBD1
TGCGCCAGCAGCTTGGAGGACAGGGGTAACGAGCAGTACTTC
CASSLEDRGNEQYF
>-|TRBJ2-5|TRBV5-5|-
TGTGCCAGCAGTCGCTTACCACAGGTTGTCCAAGAGACCCAGTACTTC
CASSRLPQVVQETQYF
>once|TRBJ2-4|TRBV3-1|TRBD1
TGTGCCAGCAGCCCCAGGGGGCTAGGGGCCTCCAAAAACATTCAGTACTTC
CASSPRGLGASKNIQYF
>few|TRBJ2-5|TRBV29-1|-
TGCAGCGTTGAAGTGCGGAGAGAGACCCAGTACTTC
CSVEVRRETQYF
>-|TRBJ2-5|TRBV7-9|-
TGTGCCAGCAGCTCAACTCACATGTACTCTCACCCTCAAGAGACCCAGTACTTC
CASSSTHMYSHPQETQYF
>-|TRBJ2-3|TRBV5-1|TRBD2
TGCGCCAGCGTACGGGACTACAGCTCAGATACGCAGTATTTT
CASVRDYSSDTQYF
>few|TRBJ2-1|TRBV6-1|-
TGTGCCAGCAGTGAAGCGCCTGGGACTTTGGCCAATGAGCAGTTCTTC
CASSEAPGTLANEQFF
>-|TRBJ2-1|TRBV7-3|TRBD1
TGTGCCAGCAGCTTAACCACGACAGGGGATTACAATGAGCAGTTCTTC
CASSLTTTGDYNEQFF